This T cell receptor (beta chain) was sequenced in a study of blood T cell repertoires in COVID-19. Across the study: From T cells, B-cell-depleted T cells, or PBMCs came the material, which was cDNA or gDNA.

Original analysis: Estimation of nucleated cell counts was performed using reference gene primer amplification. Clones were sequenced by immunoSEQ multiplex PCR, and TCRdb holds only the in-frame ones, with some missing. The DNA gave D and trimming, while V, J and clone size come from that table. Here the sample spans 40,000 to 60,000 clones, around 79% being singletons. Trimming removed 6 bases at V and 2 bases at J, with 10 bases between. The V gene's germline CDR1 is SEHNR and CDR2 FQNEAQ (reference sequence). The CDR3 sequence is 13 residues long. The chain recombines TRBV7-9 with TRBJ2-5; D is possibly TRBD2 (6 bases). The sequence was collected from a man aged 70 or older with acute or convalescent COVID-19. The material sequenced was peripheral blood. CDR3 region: CASRTGVQETQYF. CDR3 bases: TGTGCCAGCAGGACGGGAGTTCAAGAGACCCAGTACTTC.